Listed below are T cell receptor beta chains from one sample, sequenced in a study of cytotoxic CD8 clonotypes in ibrutinib-treated CLL. Data came from immunoSEQ multiplex PCR; TCRdb stores just in-frame clones and leaves some out. The sample holds under 300,000 clones, roughly four fifths seen once. Sample: PBMCs, taken at disease progression, from a patient treated with ibrutinib. All receptors come from a human donor with chronic lymphocytic leukemia. CDR3s include the opening cysteine and the closing phenylalanine or tryptophan. D genes are given only for firm matches. Expanded clones are given a class, and other clones once, few, many or no size at all.

j_call: TRBJ2-1
v_call: TRBV11-3
clone_size: NA
d_call: TRBD1
cdr3_aa: CASSFGTGPDEQFF
cdr3_nt: TGTGCCAGCAGCTTTGGGACAGGGCCTGATGAGCAGTTCTTC

j_call: TRBJ1-4
v_call: TRBV7-6
clone_size: NA
d_call: TRBD1
cdr3_aa: CASSLATGTETNEKLFF
cdr3_nt: TGTGCCAGCAGCTTAGCCACCGGGACAGAGACTAATGAAAAACTGTTTTTT

j_call: TRBJ2-1
v_call: TRBV28
clone_size: once
d_call: NA
cdr3_aa: CASSHRGRIYNEQFF
cdr3_nt: TGTGCCAGCAGTCATCGGGGGAGGATCTACAATGAGCAGTTCTTC

j_call: TRBJ2-2
v_call: TRBV6-5
clone_size: NA
d_call: NA
cdr3_aa: CASRKQGSGELFF
cdr3_nt: TGTGCCAGCAGGAAACAGGGATCCGGGGAGCTGTTTTTT

j_call: TRBJ2-7
v_call: TRBV6-1
clone_size: NA
d_call: NA
cdr3_aa: CASSEALDSYEQYF
cdr3_nt: TGTGCCAGCAGTGAAGCGCTTGACAGTTACGAGCAGTACTTC

j_call: TRBJ1-3
v_call: TRBV4-3
clone_size: NA
d_call: NA
cdr3_aa: CASSQQPGNTIYF
cdr3_nt: TGCGCCAGCAGCCAGCAACCTGGAAACACCATATATTTT

j_call: TRBJ2-3
v_call: TRBV4-1
clone_size: NA
d_call: NA
cdr3_aa: CASSQEGRRVPDTQYF
cdr3_nt: TGCGCCAGCAGCCAAGAAGGACGGAGGGTCCCAGATACGCAGTATTTT

j_call: TRBJ2-5
v_call: TRBV5-1
clone_size: NA
d_call: NA
cdr3_aa: CASSLTGSGQETQYF
cdr3_nt: TGCGCCAGCAGCTTAACAGGGTCGGGGCAAGAGACCCAGTACTTC

j_call: TRBJ2-3
v_call: TRBV19
clone_size: NA
d_call: TRBD1
cdr3_aa: CASSGRDRVTDTQYF
cdr3_nt: TGTGCCAGTAGTGGCCGGGACAGGGTCACAGATACGCAGTATTTT

j_call: TRBJ2-3
v_call: TRBV5-4
clone_size: NA
d_call: NA
cdr3_aa: CASSLIVQGRTDTQYF
cdr3_nt: TGTGCCAGCAGCTTGATTGTACAGGGTCGGACAGATACGCAGTATTTT

j_call: TRBJ1-5
v_call: TRBV2
clone_size: NA
d_call: TRBD1
cdr3_aa: CASSEDRGQPQHF
cdr3_nt: TGTGCCAGCAGTGAGGACAGGGGCCAGCCCCAGCATTTT

j_call: TRBJ2-3
v_call: TRBV9
clone_size: NA
d_call: NA
cdr3_aa: CASSVGGGHPTDTQYF
cdr3_nt: TGTGCCAGCAGCGTAGGAGGGGGACATCCCACAGATACGCAGTATTTT

j_call: TRBJ2-1
v_call: TRBV18
clone_size: NA
d_call: TRBD2
cdr3_aa: CASSPQAGVYNEQFF
cdr3_nt: TGTGCCAGCTCACCCCAGGCGGGGGTATACAATGAGCAGTTCTTC

j_call: TRBJ2-7
v_call: TRBV2
clone_size: NA
d_call: NA
cdr3_aa: CASSGDRVYEQYF
cdr3_nt: TGTGCCAGCAGTGGAGACAGAGTCTACGAGCAGTACTTC

j_call: TRBJ2-7
v_call: TRBV5-4
clone_size: NA
d_call: TRBD1
cdr3_aa: CASSLQGWSVHEQYF
cdr3_nt: TGTGCCAGCAGCTTACAGGGGTGGTCGGTACACGAGCAGTACTTC

j_call: TRBJ1-5
v_call: TRBV19
clone_size: NA
d_call: NA
cdr3_aa: CASSIDRRVPSNQPQHF
cdr3_nt: TGTGCCAGTAGTATAGATCGGAGGGTTCCTAGCAATCAGCCCCAGCATTTT

j_call: TRBJ2-7
v_call: TRBV10-3
clone_size: once
d_call: NA
cdr3_aa: CAISDYGSSYEQYF
cdr3_nt: TGTGCCATCAGTGATTATGGGAGCTCCTACGAGCAGTACTTC

j_call: TRBJ2-7
v_call: TRBV7-2
clone_size: few
d_call: NA
cdr3_aa: CASSLAGRLYHEQYF
cdr3_nt: TGTGCCAGCAGCTTAGCCGGGCGCCTTTACCACGAGCAGTACTTC

j_call: TRBJ1-5
v_call: TRBV5-6
clone_size: NA
d_call: TRBD1
cdr3_aa: CASSLAATGGQPQHF
cdr3_nt: TGTGCCAGCAGCTTGGCTGCGACAGGGGGCCAGCCCCAGCATTTT

j_call: TRBJ2-7
v_call: TRBV2
clone_size: NA
d_call: NA
cdr3_aa: CASSVGPIEQYF
cdr3_nt: TGTGCCAGCAGCGTAGGACCTATCGAGCAGTACTTC

j_call: TRBJ1-4
v_call: TRBV27
clone_size: NA
d_call: NA
cdr3_aa: CASVRSSVNEKLFF
cdr3_nt: TGTGCCAGCGTTCGATCCAGTGTTAATGAAAAACTGTTTTTT

j_call: TRBJ1-1
v_call: TRBV19
clone_size: once
d_call: NA
cdr3_aa: CASRNAWWEGGTEAFF
cdr3_nt: TGTGCCAGTAGGAACGCATGGTGGGAGGGGGGGACTGAAGCTTTCTTT

j_call: TRBJ2-7
v_call: TRBV9
clone_size: NA
d_call: TRBD1
cdr3_aa: CASSVGGQGYEQYF
cdr3_nt: TGTGCCAGCAGCGTAGGGGGACAGGGCTACGAGCAGTACTTC

j_call: TRBJ2-5
v_call: TRBV5-1
clone_size: NA
d_call: NA
cdr3_aa: CASSLQPELGETQYF
cdr3_nt: TGCGCCAGCAGCCTCCAACCGGAGCTGGGGGAGACCCAGTACTTC

j_call: TRBJ2-1
v_call: TRBV7-9
clone_size: NA
d_call: NA
cdr3_aa: CASSPASRYNEQFF
cdr3_nt: TGTGCCAGCAGCCCCGCAAGCCGGTACAATGAGCAGTTCTTC

j_call: TRBJ2-3
v_call: TRBV9
clone_size: NA
d_call: TRBD2
cdr3_aa: CASSPIGPSGRDTQYF
cdr3_nt: TGTGCCAGCAGCCCCATAGGGCCTAGCGGGAGAGATACGCAGTATTTT

j_call: TRBJ2-3
v_call: TRBV6-1
clone_size: NA
d_call: NA
cdr3_aa: CASSEDVGRGGTDTQYF
cdr3_nt: TGTGCCAGCAGTGAAGATGTAGGGCGGGGTGGCACAGATACGCAGTATTTT

j_call: TRBJ2-1
v_call: TRBV29-1
clone_size: NA
d_call: NA
cdr3_aa: CSVVGGTVGLKQFF
cdr3_nt: TGCAGCGTTGTAGGCGGGACAGTGGGATTGAAGCAGTTCTTC

j_call: TRBJ1-4
v_call: TRBV29-1
clone_size: NA
d_call: TRBD1
cdr3_aa: CSVQKPGGLEKLFF
cdr3_nt: TGCAGCGTTCAAAAACCAGGGGGCCTTGAAAAACTGTTTTTT

j_call: TRBJ1-1
v_call: TRBV6-5
clone_size: NA
d_call: NA
cdr3_aa: CASSYSAWGGTEAFF
cdr3_nt: TGTGCCAGCAGTTACTCGGCTTGGGGTGGCACTGAAGCTTTCTTT

j_call: TRBJ2-4
v_call: TRBV4-1
clone_size: few
d_call: NA
cdr3_aa: CASRAEGQAKNIQYF
cdr3_nt: TGCGCCAGCAGGGCGGAAGGCCAAGCCAAAAACATTCAGTACTTC

j_call: TRBJ2-2
v_call: TRBV11-1
clone_size: NA
d_call: NA
cdr3_aa: CASSPGATGELFF
cdr3_nt: TGTGCCAGCAGTCCAGGGGCCACCGGGGAGCTGTTTTTT

j_call: TRBJ1-4
v_call: TRBV13
clone_size: few
d_call: TRBD1
cdr3_aa: CASSIAGTGDEKLFF
cdr3_nt: TGTGCCAGCAGCATCGCCGGGACAGGGGATGAAAAACTGTTTTTT

j_call: TRBJ1-2
v_call: TRBV29-1
clone_size: NA
d_call: NA
cdr3_aa: CSVEEEGRGGGYTF
cdr3_nt: TGCAGCGTTGAAGAGGAGGGCAGGGGTGGTGGCTACACCTTC

j_call: TRBJ2-5
v_call: TRBV27
clone_size: NA
d_call: TRBD1
cdr3_aa: CASSPWDRKETQYF
cdr3_nt: TGTGCCAGCAGCCCCTGGGACAGGAAAGAGACCCAGTACTTC

j_call: TRBJ2-2
v_call: TRBV13
clone_size: NA
d_call: NA
cdr3_aa: CASSRRGHHTGELFF
cdr3_nt: TGTGCCAGCAGCCGACGGGGGCACCACACCGGGGAGCTGTTTTTT

j_call: TRBJ1-2
v_call: TRBV19
clone_size: NA
d_call: NA
cdr3_aa: CASMRGYGYTF
cdr3_nt: TGTGCCAGTATGAGGGGCTATGGCTACACCTTC

j_call: TRBJ2-4
v_call: TRBV7-2
clone_size: NA
d_call: TRBD2
cdr3_aa: CASSFSGGQNIQYF
cdr3_nt: TGTGCCAGCAGCTTCAGCGGGGGTCAAAACATTCAGTACTTC

j_call: TRBJ2-3
v_call: TRBV29-1
clone_size: few
d_call: NA
cdr3_aa: CSVESQALGAAQYF
cdr3_nt: TGCAGCGTTGAGTCACAGGCCCTAGGGGCGGCGCAGTATTTT

j_call: TRBJ1-2
v_call: TRBV6-4
clone_size: NA
d_call: TRBD1
cdr3_aa: CASSDRGLTGGSSGYTF
cdr3_nt: TGTGCCAGCAGTGACCGAGGTTTGACAGGGGGCTCGAGTGGCTACACCTTC

j_call: TRBJ2-2
v_call: TRBV29-1
clone_size: NA
d_call: NA
cdr3_aa: CSVGLSANTGELFF
cdr3_nt: TGCAGCGTTGGACTGTCAGCGAACACCGGGGAGCTGTTTTTT

j_call: TRBJ1-3
v_call: TRBV21-1
clone_size: NA
d_call: NA
cdr3_aa: CASSSIYSGNTIYF
cdr3_nt: TGTGCCAGCAGCAGTATCTACTCTGGAAACACCATATATTTT

j_call: TRBJ2-5
v_call: TRBV10-1
clone_size: NA
d_call: NA
cdr3_aa: CASSEQGQETQYF
cdr3_nt: TGCGCCAGCAGTGAGCAGGGACAAGAGACCCAGTACTTC

j_call: TRBJ1-1
v_call: TRBV7-9
clone_size: NA
d_call: NA
cdr3_aa: CASSLSVPNTEAFF
cdr3_nt: TGTGCCAGCAGCTTATCCGTCCCCAACACTGAAGCTTTCTTT

j_call: TRBJ1-4
v_call: TRBV30
clone_size: few
d_call: NA
cdr3_aa: CAWKKGGNEKLFF
cdr3_nt: TGTGCCTGGAAAAAGGGGGGGAATGAAAAACTGTTTTTT

j_call: TRBJ1-1
v_call: TRBV19
clone_size: many
d_call: TRBD1
cdr3_aa: CASSTGRTGILEAFF
cdr3_nt: TGTGCCAGTAGTACTGGTCGGACAGGTATATTAGAAGCTTTCTTT

j_call: TRBJ2-1
v_call: TRBV29-1
clone_size: NA
d_call: NA
cdr3_aa: CSVVLGWNEQFF
cdr3_nt: TGCAGCGTTGTTCTGGGGTGGAATGAGCAGTTCTTC

j_call: TRBJ1-2
v_call: TRBV29-1
clone_size: NA
d_call: NA
cdr3_aa: CSVGWAGAGYTF
cdr3_nt: TGCAGCGTTGGCTGGGCAGGGGCAGGCTACACCTTC

j_call: TRBJ2-4
v_call: TRBV5-1
clone_size: NA
d_call: NA
cdr3_aa: CASSLSRQNIQYF
cdr3_nt: TGCGCCAGCAGCTTGTCCAGACAAAACATTCAGTACTTC

j_call: TRBJ2-5
v_call: TRBV29-1
clone_size: NA
d_call: NA
cdr3_aa: CSVVSPALTGETQYF
cdr3_nt: TGCAGCGTTGTGTCCCCGGCTCTAACGGGAGAGACCCAGTACTTC

j_call: TRBJ2-5
v_call: TRBV9
clone_size: NA
d_call: NA
cdr3_aa: CASSVDVRSQETQYF
cdr3_nt: TGTGCCAGCAGCGTAGACGTAAGGTCCCAAGAGACCCAGTACTTC

j_call: TRBJ2-5
v_call: TRBV13
clone_size: NA
d_call: NA
cdr3_aa: CASSPRGQPTMQQETQYF
cdr3_nt: TGTGCCAGCAGCCCGCGGGGACAGCCAACCATGCAACAAGAGACCCAGTACTTC

j_call: TRBJ1-6
v_call: TRBV14
clone_size: few
d_call: NA
cdr3_aa: CASSPWDNSPLHF
cdr3_nt: TGTGCCAGCAGCCCCTGGGACAATTCACCCCTCCACTTT

j_call: TRBJ1-4
v_call: TRBV7-6
clone_size: NA
d_call: NA
cdr3_aa: CASSDSQLRNEKLFF
cdr3_nt: TGTGCCAGCAGCGACAGCCAACTAAGAAATGAAAAACTGTTTTTT

j_call: TRBJ1-1
v_call: TRBV5-4
clone_size: NA
d_call: NA
cdr3_aa: CASSSGLNTEAFF
cdr3_nt: TGTGCCAGCAGCTCCGGGTTGAACACTGAAGCTTTCTTT

j_call: TRBJ2-5
v_call: TRBV20-1
clone_size: NA
d_call: TRBD1
cdr3_aa: CSPDRDGTQYF
cdr3_nt: TGCAGCCCGGACAGGGATGGGACCCAGTACTTC

j_call: TRBJ2-7
v_call: TRBV10-2
clone_size: NA
d_call: NA
cdr3_aa: CASSAASSYEQYF
cdr3_nt: TGCGCCAGCAGTGCGGCCAGCTCCTACGAGCAGTACTTC